A selection of T cell receptor beta chains follows, all from one sample in a study of shared clonotypes between healthy human individuals. Method: immunoSEQ multiplex PCR; TCRdb's copy keeps in-frame clones and lacks some. This repertoire shows approximately 640,000 clones, about 92% found once; its top ten account for 30% to 40%. What was sequenced was memory CD8+ T cells from PBMCs. The receptor set was obtained from a man between 18 and 29 years old in good health. Some clones in this sample may be carry-over from other donors' samples. CDR3s include the opening cysteine and the closing phenylalanine or tryptophan. D genes are given only for firm matches. Clone sizes are given selectively: once, few, many, or a class where the clone is expanded.

TGCGCCAGCAGCTTACACGTCGGCTACGAGCAGTACTTC	CASSLHVGYEQYF	13	.	TRBV5-1	TRBJ2-7	.
TGTGCCAGCAGCTTCCAGGGGTCGAGCACAGATACGCAGTATTTT	CASSFQGSSTDTQYF	15	.	TRBV7-9	TRBJ2-3	.
TGCGCCAGCAGCCAGGACGGGTCCTACGAGCAGTACTTC	CASSQDGSYEQYF	13	.	TRBV4-3	TRBJ2-7	once
TGCGCCAGCAGTGACTTCGGACTAGCGGGAGAAGGGGAGCAGTACTTC	CASSDFGLAGEGEQYF	16	TRBD2	TRBV10-2	TRBJ2-7	.
TGTGCCAGCAGCGCTCGGACAGGCCTAGGGTATGAAAAACTGTTTTTT	CASSARTGLGYEKLFF	16	TRBD1	TRBV7-8	TRBJ1-4	.
TGTGCCAGCAGCGTAGGTGCAGGTTCCGGGGAGCTGTTTTTT	CASSVGAGSGELFF	14	.	TRBV9	TRBJ2-2	.
TGTGCCACCAGCAGAGATCTGAAGGGAGAAGGATCGGACGAGCAGTACTTC	CATSRDLKGEGSDEQYF	17	.	TRBV15	TRBJ2-7	.
TGTGCCAGCAGCTTAGGCCTGACAGGGCGAGGGGGGTACGAGCAGTACTTC	CASSLGLTGRGGYEQYF	17	.	TRBV13	TRBJ2-7	.
TGTGCCAGCAGCACCGCCCCGACTAGCGGGAGTTCCAATGAGCAGTTCTTC	CASSTAPTSGSSNEQFF	17	TRBD2	TRBV9	TRBJ2-1	.
TGTGCCAGCAGAGGGGTAGTGGACTGGGCTAGGGCCCAGTACTTC	CASRGVVDWARAQYF	15	.	TRBV28	TRBJ2-5	once
TGTGCCAGCAGCTTTGGGACTAACGTTTACAATGAGCAGTTCTTC	CASSFGTNVYNEQFF	15	TRBD2	TRBV5-6	TRBJ2-1	.
TGTGCCAGCAGCGTAGCTCTAAGGCACGCTGGAAACACCATATATTTT	CASSVALRHAGNTIYF	16	.	TRBV9	TRBJ1-3	.
TGTGCCACCAGCGGGCGGGGAGTGGATGAGCAGTACTTC	CATSGRGVDEQYF	13	.	TRBV15	TRBJ2-7	.
TGTGCCAGCAGTTTTGGGACCACCTACGAGCAGTACTTC	CASSFGTTYEQYF	13	.	TRBV27	TRBJ2-7	.
TGTGCCACCAGAGTAGAGACGTACCCCTACGAGCAGTACTTC	CATRVETYPYEQYF	14	.	TRBV15	TRBJ2-7	.
TGTGCCATCAGTGACCCCAGTGTAGCGGGAGTCTTGTACGAGCAGTACTTC	CAISDPSVAGVLYEQYF	17	TRBD2	TRBV10-3	TRBJ2-7	.
TGTGCCAGCCCTACGGGACAGGGGGCGGTCTATGAAGCTTTCTTT	CASPTGQGAVYEAFF	15	TRBD1	TRBV19	TRBJ1-1	.